A selection of T cell receptor beta chains follows, all from one sample in a study of cytomegalovirus exposure and HLA in healthy donors. Profiling relied on immunoSEQ multiplex PCR, and the TCRdb table lists in-frame clones only, not all of them. Here the sample spans about 360,000 clones, just over 85% being singletons. The sequenced sample consisted of PBMCs. These TCRs come from a woman aged 18-29 years in good health and CMV-seronegative. Both conserved end residues are trimmed from each CDR3. Each record gives: J gene, V gene, CDR3 protein.

J gene: TRBJ2-7
V gene: TRBV7-6
CDR3 protein: ASSLSSKPYEQY

J gene: TRBJ2-5
V gene: TRBV28
CDR3 protein: ASSFSGLAGAGETQY

J gene: TRBJ1-4
V gene: TRBV7-9
CDR3 protein: ASSLGGELGHKLF

J gene: TRBJ2-1
V gene: TRBV27
CDR3 protein: ASSLGLAGGLPYNEQF

J gene: TRBJ2-5
V gene: TRBV11-2
CDR3 protein: ASRSPGRATREETQY

J gene: TRBJ1-2
V gene: TRBV27
CDR3 protein: ASSLSFLLESGGYT

J gene: TRBJ2-7
V gene: TRBV25-1
CDR3 protein: ASSLAYEQY

J gene: TRBJ1-1
V gene: TRBV10-2
CDR3 protein: ASSEEQGAAEAF

J gene: TRBJ2-7
V gene: TRBV25-1
CDR3 protein: ASSGTYEQY

J gene: TRBJ2-7
V gene: TRBV28
CDR3 protein: ASSPTGARTYEQY

J gene: TRBJ2-1
V gene: TRBV18
CDR3 protein: ASSPPSEAYNEQF

J gene: TRBJ1-5
V gene: TRBV11-2
CDR3 protein: ASSLSWGGNQPQH

J gene: TRBJ2-7
V gene: TRBV28
CDR3 protein: ASSLDYGITSYEQY

J gene: TRBJ2-7
V gene: TRBV19
CDR3 protein: ASSTYTDGTYEQY

J gene: TRBJ1-4
V gene: TRBV6-5
CDR3 protein: ASRPGTSNEKLF

J gene: TRBJ2-5
V gene: TRBV2
CDR3 protein: ASSGTGEAETQY

J gene: TRBJ2-1
V gene: TRBV7-6
CDR3 protein: ASSLVRTPYNEQF

J gene: TRBJ2-5
V gene: TRBV5-1
CDR3 protein: ASSLVPIETQY

J gene: TRBJ2-7
V gene: TRBV11-2
CDR3 protein: ASSSQGQSSYEQY

J gene: TRBJ2-7
V gene: TRBV5-4
CDR3 protein: ASSLAGVSEQY

J gene: TRBJ2-7
V gene: TRBV28
CDR3 protein: ASSLWGQLYEQY

J gene: TRBJ2-2
V gene: TRBV7-2
CDR3 protein: ASTGSLNTGELF

J gene: TRBJ2-5
V gene: TRBV10-3
CDR3 protein: AISESAETQY

J gene: TRBJ2-3
V gene: TRBV6-5
CDR3 protein: ASSALAGGTDTQY

J gene: TRBJ1-1
V gene: TRBV28
CDR3 protein: ASSLGTGAKAF

J gene: TRBJ2-3
V gene: TRBV2
CDR3 protein: ASSEVRGGTDTQY

J gene: TRBJ2-7
V gene: TRBV2
CDR3 protein: ASSAGLPNEQY

J gene: TRBJ2-3
V gene: TRBV7-3
CDR3 protein: ASSSSGGADTQY

J gene: TRBJ2-7
V gene: TRBV6-1
CDR3 protein: ASSGPRSSYEQY

J gene: TRBJ2-3
V gene: TRBV4-1
CDR3 protein: ASSQLISSTGADTQY

J gene: TRBJ2-7
V gene: TRBV5-1
CDR3 protein: ASSLWERPSYEQY

J gene: TRBJ1-1
V gene: TRBV25-1
CDR3 protein: ASSEGGRENTEAF

J gene: TRBJ2-3
V gene: TRBV25-1
CDR3 protein: ASSEFTSPSTDTQY

J gene: TRBJ2-7
V gene: TRBV27
CDR3 protein: ASSLLSVQGASYEQY